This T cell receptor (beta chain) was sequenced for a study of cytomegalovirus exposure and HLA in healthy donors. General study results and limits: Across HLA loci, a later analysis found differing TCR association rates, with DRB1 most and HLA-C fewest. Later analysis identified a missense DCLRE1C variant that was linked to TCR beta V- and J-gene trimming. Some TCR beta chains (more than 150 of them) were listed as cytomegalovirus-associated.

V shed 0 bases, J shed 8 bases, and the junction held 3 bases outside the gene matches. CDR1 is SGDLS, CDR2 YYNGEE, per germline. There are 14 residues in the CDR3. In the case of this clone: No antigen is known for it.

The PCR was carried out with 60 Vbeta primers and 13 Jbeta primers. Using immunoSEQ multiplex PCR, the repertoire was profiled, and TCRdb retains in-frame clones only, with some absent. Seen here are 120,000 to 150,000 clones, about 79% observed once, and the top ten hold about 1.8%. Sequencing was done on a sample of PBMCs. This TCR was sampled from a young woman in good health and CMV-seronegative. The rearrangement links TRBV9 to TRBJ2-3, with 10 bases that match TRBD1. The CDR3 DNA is TGTGCCAGCAGCGTAGGACAGGGGGCAGGTACGCAGTATTTT. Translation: CASSVGQGAGTQYF.